This entry lists 9 T cell receptor beta chains sequenced from one sample in a study of T-cell memory formation after mild COVID-19. TCRdb reanalysed the 5' RACE reads using MiXCR and keeps one entry per CDR3 protein. The sample yields roughly 190,000 distinct CDR3 sequences, under 12% seen once. Sequences were obtained from PBMCs or a T cell subset sorted from them (not recorded which). The receptor set was obtained from a young man who had mild COVID-19 (a few samples of this study predate the infection). Cell type and time point are not known.

The sample holds a few counts of this clonotype. The rearrangement links TRBV10-3 to TRBJ1-4; D gene ambiguous. Between the trimmed V and J ends, which lost 3 bases and 0 bases, there was a span of 8 bases. CDR1 is ENHRY, CDR2 SYGVKD, per germline. The CDR3 runs 15 residues. CDR3 coding DNA: TGTGCCATCAGTGATCCCGGAGCAACTAATGAAAAACTGTTTTTT. This sequence encodes CAISDPGATNEKLFF.

The chain joins TRBV6-5 to TRBJ1-5; D gene uncertain. CDR3 length equals 15 residues. The V end lost 2 bases, the J end lost 7 bases, and 15 bases lay between the germline ends. Germline loops: CDR1 MNHEY, CDR2 SVGAGI. CDR3 loop: CASSYNRDPNQPQHF. In DNA form, the CDR3 reads TGTGCCAGCAGTTACAATAGGGATCCCAACCAGCCCCAGCATTTT.

V is TRBV5-4 and J is TRBJ1-1; D is possibly TRBD1 (5 bases). Per germline, CDR1 SGHNT and CDR2 YYREEE (reference sequence). The CDR3 is 15 amino acids. Trimming took off 4 bases at V and 0 bases at J, with 13 bases between the two ends. CDR3 DNA sequence: TGTGCCAGCAGCGGCGCCAGGGAATTGAACACTGAAGCTTTCTTT. Protein: CASSGARELNTEAFF.

Only a few counts were recorded for this clonotype. The V call is TRBV3-1, the J call TRBJ2-7, with D perhaps matching TRBD1 or TRBD2 (6 bases each). The CDR3 is 15 amino acids. Germline CDR1 and CDR2: LGHDT and YNNKEL (reference sequence). The V and J ends lost 8 bases and 6 bases respectively, with 23 bases between them. In DNA, the CDR3 is TGTGCCAGCCGGATGGGGGGCGCGTATATCTCCGAGCAGTACTTC. Translation gives CASRMGGAYISEQYF.

Only a few counts were recorded for this clonotype. CDR3: CASSPEEGGRGCHEQYV. The CDR3 DNA reads as TGTGCCAGCAGCCCGGAAGAAGGGGGCAGGGGGTGCCACGAGCAGTACGTC. The rearrangement joins TRBV9 to TRBJ2-7; 7 bases agree with TRBD1. V gave up 4 bases and J gave up 5 bases; unmatched junction bases: 18. The length of the CDR3 is 17 residues. Germline V gene data show CDR1 as SGDLS and CDR2 as YYNGEE.

This clonotype was counted only a few times. In DNA form, the CDR3 reads TGTGCCAGCAGCCAAGATGACTATGGCGGTTCACAAGAGACCCAGTACTTC. It specifies CASSQDDYGGSQETQYF. The rearrangement uses TRBV4-2 and TRBJ2-5, with D perhaps matching TRBD2 (5 bases). Deletions cut 0 bases from V and 2 bases from J, with 16 bases between. The germline V gene encodes CDR1 LGHNA and CDR2 YNFKEQ. This CDR3 is built from 17 residues.

This clonotype was seen a few times. The V gene is TRBV20-1, the J gene TRBJ2-5; 9 bases map to TRBD2. In germline, CDR1 is DFQATT, CDR2 SNEGSKA (reference sequence). Trimming took 3 bases from V and 5 from J; bases not matched to a gene: 10. The length of the CDR3 is 15 residues. The CDR3 here is CSASSASGVWETQYF. Written as DNA, the CDR3 is TGCAGTGCTAGTTCGGCTAGCGGGGTCTGGGAGACCCAGTACTTC.

The gene calls are TRBV5-1 and TRBJ2-3, with D perhaps matching TRBD1 (8 bases). The CDR3 length is 14 residues. V was clipped by 4 bases and J by 5 bases, with 14 bases between them. Germline V gene lookup returns CDR1 SGHRS and CDR2 YFSETQ. CDR3 bases: TGCGCCAGCAGCCTACAGGGGGGGGGAGATACGCAGTATTTT. Its translation: CASSLQGGGDTQYF. Variable domain in full (rest from reference TRBV5-1 and TRBJ2-3): KAGVTQTPRYLIKTRGQQVTLSCSPISGHRSVSWYQQTPGQGLQFLFEYFSETQRNKGNFPGRFSGRQFSNSRSEMNVSTLELGDSALYLCASSLQGGGDTQYFGPGTRLTVL.

The rearrangement links TRBV20-1 to TRBJ2-5; D not resolved. The V gene's germline CDR1 is DFQATT and CDR2 SNEGSKA (reference sequence). V was pared by 4 bases and J by 7 bases, with 7 bases between. The CDR3 consists of 10 residues. The CDR3 region has the DNA TGCAGTGCTATGGGCGGGACCCAGTACTTC. This translates into CSAMGGTQYF.